The 5 T cell receptor beta chains in this list originate from one sample, sequenced in a study of regulatory T cells in long-lasting Graves disease. This sample's time point: newly diagnosed GD, antithyroid drugs for less than 3 months. Extracted PBMC RNA gave rise to the TCR library. Investigators prepared the TCR beta libraries by applying iRepertoire HTBI primers and Arm-PCR of CDR3 regions. TCRdb re-analysed the multiplex PCR reads in MiXCR, keeping a single row per CDR3 protein. The sample contains under 700,000 distinct CDR3 sequences, approximately 16% of which appear only once. This sample was also put to use in a study of T cells in Graves' hyperthyroidism and ophthalmopathy.

This specimen was peripheral blood mononuclear cells (PBMCs), taken at new diagnosis, from a patient treated with antithyroid drugs. The receptor source for this set is a woman aged 35-65 years with Graves disease.

This clonotype was picked up a small number of times. V usage is TRBV10-3 and J usage is TRBJ1-6; 8 bases align to TRBD1. The CDR3 totals 15 residues. Looked up from germline, CDR1 is ENHRY and CDR2 is SYGVKD. With V trimmed by 2 bases and J by 8 bases, 5 bases remained unmatched. CDR3: CAISEEQGAYSPLHF. The CDR3, as DNA: TGTGCCATCAGTGAGGAGCAGGGGGCGTATTCACCCCTCCACTTT.

The rearrangement links TRBV28 to TRBJ2-2; tentative D call: TRBD2 (5 bases). Germline values: CDR1 MDHEN, CDR2 SYDVKM. The CDR3 extends over 15 amino acids. Trimming cost V 4 bases and J 5 bases, with 14 bases left between them. The CDR3 nucleotides are TGTGCCAGCAGTTCTTCCGGGAAGGTTACCGGGGAGCTGTTTTTT. Amino acid sequence: CASSSSGKVTGELFF. The entire variable domain, with the rest obtained from reference TRBV28 and TRBJ2-2, is as follows: DVKVTQSSRYLVKRTGEKVFLECVQDMDHENMFWYRQDPGLGLRLIYFSYDVKMKEKGDIPEGYSVSREKKERFSLILESASTNQTSMYLCASSSSGKVTGELFFGEGSRLTVL.

The V and J genes are TRBV25-1 and TRBJ1-2, with TRBD1 matching over 8 bases. The V segment lost 4 bases and the J segment 7 bases; nucleotides outside the gene matches: 11. Per the germline V gene, CDR1 is MGHDK and CDR2 is SYGVNS. CDR3 length equals 15 residues. The CDR3 is CASSAVGQGESGYTF. CDR3 nucleotide sequence: TGTGCCAGCAGTGCCGTAGGACAGGGTGAATCTGGCTACACCTTC.

The chain uses TRBV20-1 and TRBJ1-4; D not resolved. Germline CDR1 DFQATT, CDR2 SNEGSKA (reference sequence). CDR3 size: 15 residues. V lost 5 bases and J lost 4, with 17 bases in between. Written as DNA, the CDR3 is TGCAGTGCTCTCAGTGAGGGTTCGGTTAATGAAAAACTGTTTTTT. Its translation is CSALSEGSVNEKLFF.

This clonotype was observed many times. The chain couples TRBV27 to TRBJ1-1, with D possibly being TRBD1 (5 bases). Germline CDR1 MNHEY, CDR2 SMNVEV (reference sequence). The V end lost 6 bases, the J end lost 3 bases, and 14 bases lay between the germline ends. The CDR3 spans 14 residues. The CDR3 protein is CASRWDLRDTEAFF. The CDR3 DNA sequence: TGTGCCAGCAGATGGGACTTAAGGGACACTGAAGCTTTCTTT.